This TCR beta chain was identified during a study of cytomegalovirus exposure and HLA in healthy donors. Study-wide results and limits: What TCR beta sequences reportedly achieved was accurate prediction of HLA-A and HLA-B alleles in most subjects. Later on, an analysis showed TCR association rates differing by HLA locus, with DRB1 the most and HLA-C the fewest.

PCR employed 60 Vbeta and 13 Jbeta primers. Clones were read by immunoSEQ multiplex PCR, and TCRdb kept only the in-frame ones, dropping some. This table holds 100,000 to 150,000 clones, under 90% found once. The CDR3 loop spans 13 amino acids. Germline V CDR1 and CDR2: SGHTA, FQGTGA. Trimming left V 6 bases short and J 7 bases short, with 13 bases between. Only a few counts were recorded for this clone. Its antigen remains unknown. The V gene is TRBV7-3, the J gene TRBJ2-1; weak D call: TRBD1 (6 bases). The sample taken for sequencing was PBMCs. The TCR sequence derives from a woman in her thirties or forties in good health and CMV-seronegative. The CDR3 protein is CASRQGAGNEQFF. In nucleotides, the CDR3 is TGTGCCAGCAGACAGGGCGCCGGGAATGAGCAGTTCTTC.